This T cell receptor beta chain stems from a study of CD8+CD57+ T cells in acquired aplastic anemia. Genomic DNA served as template for TCR beta VDJ and CDR3 profiling. In TCRdb, the reads were re-called with MiXCR into one record per CDR3 protein. The sample lists some 180,000 distinct CDR3 sequences, around half seen once, with under 3.5% in the top ten. CDR1 is MNHEY, CDR2 SVGAGI, per germline. This CDR3 is built from 15 residues. Between the trimmed V and J ends, which lost 0 bases and 3 bases, there was a span of 11 bases. This TCR was recovered from a human donor in good health. The rearrangement links TRBV6-5 to TRBJ1-2, with unresolved D. The sample was sorted CD4+, CD8+, or CD8+CD57+ T cells (not recorded which) from PBMCs. CDR3 nucleotides: TGTGCCAGCAGTTACTCGGGAAAGGATTACTATGGCTACACCTTC. Its translation is CASSYSGKDYYGYTF.